The source of this T cell receptor (beta chain) is a study of blood T cell repertoires in COVID-19. The CDR3 has 15 amino acids. Germline CDR1 and CDR2: SGDLS and YYNGEE. The V end lost 7 bases, the J end lost 1 base, and 14 bases lay between the germline ends. The method was immunoSEQ multiplex PCR; TCRdb's version includes in-frame clones alone and lacks a portion of them. The sample lists around 60,000 clones; around 92% were seen once. The source is a man between 45 and 60 years old with active COVID-19. The sample taken for sequencing was peripheral blood. The chain recombines TRBV9 with TRBJ2-2; D possibly corresponds to TRBD2 (6 bases). DNA for the CDR3: TGTGCCAGCTCGGGTGGGCGGGAGAACACCGGGGAGCTGTTTTTT. Amino acids: CASSGGRENTGELFF.